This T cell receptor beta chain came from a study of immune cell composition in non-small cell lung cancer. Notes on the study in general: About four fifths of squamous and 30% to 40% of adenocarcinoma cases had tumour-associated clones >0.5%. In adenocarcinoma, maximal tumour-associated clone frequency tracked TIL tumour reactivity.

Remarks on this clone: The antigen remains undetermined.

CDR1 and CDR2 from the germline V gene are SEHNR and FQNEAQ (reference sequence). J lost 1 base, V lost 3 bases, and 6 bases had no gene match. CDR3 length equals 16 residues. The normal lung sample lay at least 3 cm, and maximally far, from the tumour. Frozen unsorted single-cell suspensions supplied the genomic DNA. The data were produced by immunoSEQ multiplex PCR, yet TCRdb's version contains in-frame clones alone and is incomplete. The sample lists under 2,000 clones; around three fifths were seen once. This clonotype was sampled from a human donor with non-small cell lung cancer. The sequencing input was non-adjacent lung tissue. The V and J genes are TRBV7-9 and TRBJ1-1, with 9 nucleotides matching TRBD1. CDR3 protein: CASSFGQGFWNTEAFF. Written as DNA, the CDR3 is TGTGCCAGCAGCTTCGGACAGGGGTTTTGGAACACTGAAGCTTTCTTT.